This T cell receptor beta chain emerged from a study of Graves' ophthalmopathy and Graves' hyperthyroidism. As for the study in general: Samples of peripheral blood were obtained at initial diagnosis, prior to treatment of any kind.

From germline, CDR1 is MNHNS and CDR2 SASEGT. The CDR3 extends over 14 amino acids. Trimming removed 6 bases from V and 3 bases from J; junction bases left unmatched: 7. This clonotype was seen many times. Ophthalmopathic donors had moderate-to-severe activity, CAS ≥3 and NOSPECS ≥4, with disease that had lasted under 3 months. Scientists amplified the TCR beta CDR3 regions from RNA transcripts. The library came from an HTBI-primed first-round RT-PCR and a second-round multiplex PCR. TCRdb analysed the multiplex PCR reads with MiXCR anew, one entry per CDR3 protein. Here the sample spans about 220,000 distinct CDR3 sequences, around a fifth being singletons.

This chain links TRBV6-1 with TRBJ2-7, with TRBD1 matching 8 bases. The origin of this receptor is a woman in her forties or fifties with Graves' ophthalmopathy. The sample was peripheral blood. CDR3 loop: CASSHRGQGYEQYF. The CDR3 DNA reads as TGTGCCAGCAGCCACCGAGGACAGGGCTACGAGCAGTACTTC.